The 17 T cell receptor beta chains below come from one sample, sequenced in a study of T cells in Graves' hyperthyroidism and ophthalmopathy. RNA transcripts provided the source from which TCR beta CDR3 regions were amplified. Researchers ran a first-round RT-PCR on the TCR CDR3 using the HTBI primer set. TCRdb called the multiplex PCR reads again in MiXCR, with one record for every CDR3 protein. Of about 360,000 distinct CDR3 sequences listed, 19% are singletons. Sequencing used blood. Receptors originate from a woman younger than 30 with Graves' hyperthyroidism.

This clonotype was seen just once. This may come from a read error, since a much larger clone is one base off. CDR3 sequence: CASSKTGSSYEQYF. CDR3 in DNA: TGTGCCAGCAGTAAAACAGGATCCTCCTACGAGCAGTACTTC. The chain couples TRBV6-2 or TRBV6-3 to TRBJ2-7, with a tentative D call TRBD1 (5 bases). Germline values: CDR1 MNHEY, CDR2 SVGEGT. This CDR3 contains 14 residues. Trimming took off 5 bases at V and 0 bases at J, with 11 bases between the two ends.

This clonotype showed up many times. The V gene is TRBV27, the J gene TRBJ1-5; D gene uncertain. CDR3 length: 13 amino acids. CDR1 and CDR2 from the germline V gene are MNHEY and SMNVEV (reference sequence). V lost 5 bases, J lost 8 bases, and 13 bases lay in between. Here the CDR3 DNA reads TGTGCCAGCAGTGAGAGGGAAAGGGAGCCCCAGCATTTT. Its protein product is CASSEREREPQHF.

This clonotype was seen more than once but under ten times. This rearrangement joins TRBV5-6 to TRBJ2-4; a weak D match, TRBD1 (6 bases). Trimming took off 1 base at V and 3 bases at J, with 8 bases between the two ends. Germline CDR1 is SGHDT and CDR2 is YYEEEE. The CDR3 runs to 14 residues. Here the CDR3 reads CASSLFRGKNIQYF. CDR3 coding DNA: TGTGCCAGCAGCTTGTTCAGGGGCAAAAACATTCAGTACTTC.

At least ten counts were recorded for this clonotype. The V gene is TRBV28, the J gene TRBJ1-2, with 7 bases that match TRBD1. This CDR3 has 13 residues. Trimming took 2 bases from V and 9 from J; bases not matched to a gene: 6. Per the germline V gene, CDR1 is MDHEN and CDR2 is SYDVKM. The CDR3 DNA is TGTGCCAGCAGTTTAGACAGGGCGTCTCGCTACACCTTC. Translation gives CASSLDRASRYTF.

This clonotype was seen many times. This sequence joins TRBV6-1 and TRBJ2-6, with no clear D. V dropped 11 bases and J dropped 4 bases, with 12 bases sitting between them. The CDR3 has 13 amino acids. The germline V gene encodes CDR1 MNHNS and CDR2 SASEGT. The CDR3 protein is CAALGFGANVLTF. In DNA, the CDR3 is TGTGCCGCCTTGGGTTTCGGGGCCAACGTCCTGACTTTC.

The chain employs TRBV28 and TRBJ2-7; tentatively, D is TRBD1 (6 bases). CDR1 is MDHEN, CDR2 SYDVKM, per germline. Trimming cost V 6 bases and J 5 bases, with 17 bases left between them. The CDR3 is 14 amino acids. CDR3 loop: CASREQGRYDEQYF. The DNA for the CDR3 is TGTGCCAGCAGGGAGCAGGGGCGGTACGACGAGCAGTACTTC. Using reference TRBV28 and TRBJ2-7 for the parts outside the CDR3, the full variable domain is DVKVTQSSRYLVKRTGEKVFLECVQDMDHENMFWYRQDPGLGLRLIYFSYDVKMKEKGDIPEGYSVSREKKERFSLILESASTNQTSMYLCASREQGRYDEQYFGPGTRLTVT.

Only a few counts were recorded for this clonotype. The chain combines TRBV12-3 or TRBV12-4 with TRBJ2-7; possible D gene TRBD2, 7 bases. Trimming left V 10 bases short and J 2 bases short, with 15 bases between. This CDR3 comprises 13 residues. CDR3 nucleotide sequence: TGTGCCATCTCTGGGGGGGGCACCTACGAGCAGTACTTC. Its translation is CAISGGGTYEQYF.

This clonotype was detected many times. The chain has TRBV2 and TRBJ2-7; D not certain. The CDR3 has 13 amino acids. Germline V gives CDR1 SNHLY, CDR2 FYNNEI. Trimming took off 6 bases at V and 3 bases at J, with 12 bases between the two ends. CDR3 DNA: TGTGCCAGCAGCCGCGAGAATCGCTACGAGCAGTACTTC. Its translation is CASSRENRYEQYF.

This clonotype appeared many times. This sequence joins TRBV4-2 and TRBJ2-5; 11 bases are a match to TRBD2. V was pared by 4 bases and J by 5 bases, with 3 bases of the junction left unmatched. The CDR3 has 14 amino acids. Germline-derived CDR1 and CDR2 are LGHNA and YNFKEQ. CDR3 sequence: CASSPTSGEETQYF. The DNA for the CDR3 is TGTGCCAGCAGCCCGACTAGCGGGGAGGAGACCCAGTACTTC.

This clonotype was recorded many times. V gene TRBV4-1 combines with J gene TRBJ1-1; D is unclear. This CDR3 is built from 15 residues. Trimming stripped 1 base from V and 0 bases from J, with 9 bases between. Germline V gene lookup returns CDR1 MGHRA and CDR2 YSYEKL. CDR3 in amino acids: CASSQVPRMNTEAFF. The CDR3 DNA reads as TGCGCCAGCAGCCAAGTTCCCAGAATGAACACTGAAGCTTTCTTT.

At least ten counts were recorded for this clonotype. The junction differs from germline at one of its ends, possibly a read error. The chain uses TRBV6-2 or TRBV6-3 and TRBJ1-1, with 8 nucleotides matching TRBD1. The CDR3 runs 14 residues. CDR1 and CDR2 from the germline V gene are MNHEY and SVGEGT. The CDR3 loop is CASRASGGQYGLIF. The CDR3, as DNA: TGTGCCAGCAGGGCCTCAGGGGGCCAATATGGCTTGATCTTT.

Many counts were recorded for this clonotype. The gene calls are TRBV6-1 and TRBJ1-2, with 7 bases identical to TRBD1. The CDR3 has 17 amino acids. CDR1 and CDR2 from the germline V gene are MNHNS and SASEGT. V lost 8 bases, J lost 0 bases, and 15 bases stayed unmatched. The CDR3, as DNA: TGTGCCAGCGGGAGGGGAACAGGGGAGCGCTCTAACTATGGCTACACCTTC. Its translation is CASGRGTGERSNYGYTF.

In its sample, this clonotype was seen many times. CDR3 region: CASLQGANTGELFF. The CDR3 DNA reads as TGTGCCAGCTTACAGGGGGCGAACACCGGGGAGCTGTTTTTT. The chain is built from TRBV12-3 or TRBV12-4 and TRBJ2-2; 8 bases fit TRBD1. V lost 8 bases, J lost 0 bases, and 2 bases stayed unmatched. The CDR3 spans 14 residues.

This clonotype was detected ten times or more. The genes are TRBV6-1 and TRBJ2-7; TRBD2 agrees at 9 bases. The CDR3 spans 15 residues. The junction had 3 bases not matched to a gene; V was cut back by 3 bases and J by 0 bases. CDR1 is MNHNS and CDR2 is SASEGT in the germline V gene. In DNA, the CDR3 is TGTGCCAGCAGTGATCTGCGGGGGGGCTCCTACGAGCAGTACTTC. Amino acid sequence: CASSDLRGGSYEQYF.

This clonotype was seen ten or more times. The V and J genes are TRBV11-3 and TRBJ2-7; 7 bases fit TRBD2. The CDR3 has 15 residues. Germline loops: CDR1 SGHNT, CDR2 YENEEA. The V gene end was trimmed by 0 bases and the J gene end by 3 bases; junction bases not matched to a gene: 5. The DNA for the CDR3 is TGTGCCAGCAGCTTAGAAGCGGGGACGCACTACGAGCAGTACTTC. Its translation is CASSLEAGTHYEQYF.

This clonotype has at least ten counts. The V gene is TRBV28, the J gene TRBJ1-1; D is uncertain. The CDR3 totals 14 residues. The V gene lost 3 bases and the J gene lost 5 bases, with 13 bases spanning the gap. CDR1 and CDR2 (germline): MDHEN, SYDVKM. The CDR3 region has the DNA TGTGCCAGCAGTTTGAGGTGGGGAAAGACTGAAGCTTTCTTT. Translation gives CASSLRWGKTEAFF.

This clonotype occurred many times. The chain has TRBV6-1 and TRBJ1-5, with 9 bases identical to TRBD1. The CDR3 totals 15 residues. J lost 5 bases, V lost 2 bases, and 4 bases had no gene match. CDR1 is MNHNS, CDR2 SASEGT, per germline. CDR3 nucleotides: TGTGCCAGCAGTGAAATGGGACAGGGATATCAGCCCCAGCATTTT. This gives the protein CASSEMGQGYQPQHF.